This TCR beta chain derives from a study of neurological immune-mediated disorders. This clonotype was seen more than once but under ten times. The cDNA was synthesized by 5'RACE incorporating 10-nucleotide random UMIs. Each CDR3 protein is one row after TCRdb ran MiXCR on the 5' RACE reads. Of around 70,000 distinct CDR3 sequences in the sample, 4% to 6% are singletons; the top ten hold approximately 2.8%. This CDR3 is 18 amino acids long. CDR1 and CDR2 from the germline V gene are MDHEN and SYDVKM. Trimming shortened V by 6 bases and J by 0 bases, and 20 bases separated the two germline ends. This TCR was sampled from a woman aged 25 to 39 with multiple sclerosis. Input material: PBMCs. The chain joins TRBV28 to TRBJ2-2; unclear D gene. CDR3 nucleotides: TGTGCCAGCAGCACGTTTGGACGGTTCACTACGAACACCGGGGAGCTGTTTTTT. It is translated as CASSTFGRFTTNTGELFF.